This paragraph reports one T cell receptor (beta chain). No cognate antigen has been identified for it. No clone much larger than this one lies a single base away; base qualities are absent. These data belong to a study of T cell responses to AZD1222 COVID-19 vaccine (dated by TCRdb to 2020 to 2023). Regarding the research as a whole: Because spike-specific TCR depth and breadth did not differ between the two schedules, AZD1222 recipients who got a second dose at roughly 4 weeks were pooled with those who got a second dose at roughly 12 weeks. TCR sequencing was performed for 233 trial participants, of whom around 200 were given two doses of AZD1222 and approximately 25 were given two doses of MenACWY control vaccine. Trial participants were enrolled into age subgroups of 18-55, 56-69 and 70-plus years, which contained 148, 28 and 57 TCR-sequenced participants, respectively. Results the study describes overall, beyond this receptor: After two AZD1222 doses, spike-specific TCR breadth and depth were significantly higher than at day 0 and than in MenACWY recipients. Because no day 14 peak-response samples were available, the repertoires could be characterized only after the peak T cell response. The whole spike protein was spanned by vaccine-associated CD4 TCRs, and dominant responses were seen in regions 160-218 and 743-854. Reportedly, close to half of the unique spike-specific TCRs recognized epitopes lying outside the regions that are mutated in the B.1.351 and B.1.1.7 variants. The 56-69-year group was small, and its depth increase did not reach significance, likely because of low power. Participants were mostly white British, with more females than males. The authors suggested clonal diversity may have been underestimated. Conclusions about previously exposed vaccinees are limited, since just five to seven AZD1222 recipients were seropositive for SARS-CoV-2 at baseline.

The junction carries 10 bases between V and J, which are trimmed by 8 bases and 0 bases respectively. Inclusive of the bounding cysteine and phenylalanine, the CDR3 is 14 residues long. Just CDR3 DNA is preserved here, 42 bases in frame from base 1. Sequences ENHRY (CDR1) and SYGVKD (CDR2) are obtained from the germline V gene. This specimen's time point label, interpreted: baseline before first vaccination. The vaccinee samples were drawn from two UK trials, COV001 and COV002, one of which was a single-blind randomized controlled phase 2/3 trial testing AZD1222 (ChAdOx1 nCoV-19) in healthy adults. For TCRbeta chain sequencing, PBMC samples were collected from trial participants at day 0 and at day 28 after the second dose. The CDR3 regions of human TCRbeta chains were analyzed by immunosequencing. As for the original processing: TCRs in the repertoires were compared against a reference library of SARS-CoV-2-specific TCRs that had been generated with the MIRA antigen-specificity platform. Breadth was defined as the fraction of unique TCRs that were SARS-CoV-2-associated. Depth was defined as the fraction of total T cells that were SARS-CoV-2-associated. Using the MIRA data, each spike-specific TCR was mapped to the spike region that the TCR reacts to and placed in a CD4 or CD8 class. Log10-transformed breadth and depth values were compared by one-way ANOVA with Sidak's multiple comparisons tests. This immuneACCESS table, as held by TCRdb, lists in-frame sequences with V and J called but not all clones. Of the missing ones, under half trace to an unresolved V gene in checked studies; the others have no known cause. The DNA was the basis for D and trimming; V, J and clone size are from that table. For this sample the table gives tens of thousands of clones, of which approximately 83% were detected only once. The ten top clones hold roughly 18% of the sample.

This receptor chain uses TRBV10-3 and TRBJ2-2; tentative D gene TRBD1, with 5 bases matching. The sequencing used peripheral blood, collected on day 0 of AZD1222 vaccination. This sequence originates from an adult in good health. The DNA is TGTGCCATCCGCAGACAGACGAACACCGGGGAGCTGTTTTTT. This translates into CAIRRQTNTGELFF.